This T cell receptor (beta chain) was observed in a study of radiation and T cells in renal cell carcinoma. Points from the study as a whole: In blood, top tumor clones expanded by 2 weeks, shrinking by 4.

Noted time point: blood 4 weeks post-SBRT, at nephrectomy. As for treatment: 15 Gy SBRT to primary tumor, nephrectomy 4 weeks later. Nephrectomy followed 15 Gy stereotactic body radiation by 4 weeks. Clear cell pathology was present in this patient's renal cell carcinoma. The CDR3 has 15 amino acids. The V gene's germline CDR1 is SEHNR and CDR2 FQNEAQ (reference sequence). The ends were cut back, 1 base at V and 0 bases at J, with 7 bases in the middle. The assay was immunoSEQ multiplex PCR, and TCRdb's table has in-frame clones only and misses some. This sample has around 170,000 clones, with less than 90% found just once. In the case of this clone: Its specificity is not known. Different DNA sequences within this sample yield the same CDR3.

The TCR originated in a woman in her forties or fifties with renal cell carcinoma. The sequencing here drew on blood, taken from a patient whose treatment included radiotherapy and nephrectomy. This sequence joins TRBV7-9 and TRBJ1-5; unclear D gene. The CDR3 DNA reads as TGTGCCAGCAGCTTAGGGGGATATAGCAATCAGCCCCAGCATTTT. It yields the protein CASSLGGYSNQPQHF.